These 5 T cell receptor beta chains were sequenced from one sample in a study of OX40 agonist ivuxolimab in advanced cancers. The table came from immunoSEQ multiplex PCR; TCRdb's copy has only in-frame clones and leaves some out. The table lists about 79,000 clones, about nine tenths of them singletons. The source material was CD4+ or CD8+ T cells sorted from blood, sampled in a trial of the OX40 agonist ivuxolimab. Receptors originate from an adult with an advanced solid tumor such as melanoma, head and neck, liver or kidney cancer.

The chain joins TRBV30 to TRBJ2-1; D uncertain. Trimming shortened V by 4 bases and J by 7 bases, and 8 bases separated the two germline ends. CDR3 length: 11 amino acids. Germline V gene lookup returns CDR1 GTSNPN and CDR2 SVGIG (reference sequence). The CDR3, as DNA: TGTGCCTGGAATTCTGGGAATGAGCAGTTCTTC. Its protein product is CAWNSGNEQFF.

V usage is TRBV19 and J usage is TRBJ2-5; D remains unclear. The V gene's germline CDR1 is LNHDA and CDR2 SQIVND (reference sequence). The ends were cut back, 5 bases at V and 12 bases at J, with 19 bases in the middle. This CDR3 has 13 amino acids. CDR3 in DNA: TGTGCCAGTAGTGGTTGGCAGGCCCCACCTGAGTACTTC. Residues: CASSGWQAPPEYF.

The chain employs TRBV5-5 and TRBJ2-7, with 12 bases lining up with TRBD2. CDR1 is SGHKS and CDR2 is YYEKEE in the germline V gene (reference sequence). Trimming took 4 bases from V and 2 from J; bases not matched to a gene: 7. This CDR3 is built from 16 residues. The CDR3 here is CASSPRTSGKAYEQYF. The CDR3 DNA reads TGTGCCAGCAGCCCCAGGACTAGCGGGAAAGCCTACGAGCAGTACTTC.

The rearrangement links TRBV27 to TRBJ1-2, with 12 positions matching TRBD1. CDR3 length equals 15 residues. Germline assignment: CDR1 MNHEY and CDR2 SMNVEV (reference sequence). The ends lost 7 bases at V and 8 bases at J; junction bases unmatched: 11. The CDR3 bases are TGTGCCAGCATGCCCGGGACAGGGGGCAAGAGGGGCTACACCTTC. Translating it yields CASMPGTGGKRGYTF.

In its sample, this clone was seen once. The chain has TRBV28 and TRBJ2-7; 8 nucleotides match TRBD2. In germline, CDR1 is MDHEN, CDR2 SYDVKM. The CDR3 totals 14 residues. Trimming at V came to 5 bases and at J to 2 bases, leaving 5 bases not matched to a gene. The CDR3 sequence is CASSVPGLAYEQYF. The CDR3 nucleotides are TGTGCCAGCAGTGTCCCGGGACTAGCCTACGAGCAGTACTTC. Looking up the rest from reference TRBV28 and TRBJ2-7 gives the full variable domain: DVKVTQSSRYLVKRTGEKVFLECVQDMDHENMFWYRQDPGLGLRLIYFSYDVKMKEKGDIPEGYSVSREKKERFSLILESASTNQTSMYLCASSVPGLAYEQYFGPGTRLTVT.